This T cell receptor beta chain was sequenced for a study of tumor-infiltrating lymphocytes in oesophageal squamous cell carcinoma. TCRdb reanalysed the PCR reads using MiXCR and keeps one entry per CDR3 protein. The top ten hold around a third of the sample, which has about 12,000 distinct CDR3 sequences, about 50% seen once. CDR3 size: 13 residues. Germline loops: CDR1 SGHTA, CDR2 FQGTGA. The chain is built from TRBV7-3 and TRBJ2-5; weak D call: TRBD2 (5 bases). Near its end, the DNA agrees better with TRBJ2-3, so the J call may be wrong. This TCR came from a female donor with esophageal squamous cell carcinoma. The sequencing input was esophageal tumor tissue. CDR3 coding DNA: TGTGCCAGCAGCTTTTCGGGGTTGGATACGCAGTATTTT. Its protein product is CASSFSGLDTQYF.